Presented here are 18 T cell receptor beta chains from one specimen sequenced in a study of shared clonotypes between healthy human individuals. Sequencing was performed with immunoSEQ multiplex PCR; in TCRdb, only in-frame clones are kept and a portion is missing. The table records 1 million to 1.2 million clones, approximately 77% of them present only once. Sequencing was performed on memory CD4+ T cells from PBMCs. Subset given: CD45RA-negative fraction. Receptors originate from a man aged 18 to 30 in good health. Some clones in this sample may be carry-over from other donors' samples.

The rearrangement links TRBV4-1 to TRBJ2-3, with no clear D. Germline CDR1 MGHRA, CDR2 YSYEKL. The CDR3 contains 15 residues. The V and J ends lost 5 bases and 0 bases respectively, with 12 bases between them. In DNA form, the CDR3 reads TGCGCCAGCAGCGGGCGGAGCGAGAGCACAGATACGCAGTATTTT. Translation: CASSGRSESTDTQYF.

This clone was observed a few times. The CDR3 nucleotides are TGCGCCAGCAGCCAAGATAGGGACAGCACAGATACGCAGTATTTT. Its translation is CASSQDRDSTDTQYF. This sequence joins TRBV4-1 and TRBJ2-3; D is possibly TRBD1 or TRBD2 (5 bases each). Trimming pared 0 bases from V and 0 bases from J, leaving 7 bases between. Germline CDR1 is MGHRA and CDR2 is YSYEKL. The CDR3 is made up of 15 amino acids.

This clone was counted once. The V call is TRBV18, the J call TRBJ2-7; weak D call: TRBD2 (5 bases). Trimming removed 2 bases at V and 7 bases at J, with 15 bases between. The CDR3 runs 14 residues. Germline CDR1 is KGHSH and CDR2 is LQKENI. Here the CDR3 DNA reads TGTGCCAGCTCACCATATTCGGGGAATGGGGAGCAGTACTTC. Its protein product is CASSPYSGNGEQYF.

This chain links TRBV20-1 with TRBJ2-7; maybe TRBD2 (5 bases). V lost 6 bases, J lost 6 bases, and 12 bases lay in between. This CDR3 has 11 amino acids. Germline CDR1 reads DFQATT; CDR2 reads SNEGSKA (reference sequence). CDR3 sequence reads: CSARRWSEQYF. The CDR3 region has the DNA TGCAGTGCGAGGAGGTGGTCCGAGCAGTACTTC.

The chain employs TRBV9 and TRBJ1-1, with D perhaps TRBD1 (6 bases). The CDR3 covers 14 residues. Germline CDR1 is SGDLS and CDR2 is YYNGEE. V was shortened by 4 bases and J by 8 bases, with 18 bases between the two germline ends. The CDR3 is CASSPRGQTLEAFF. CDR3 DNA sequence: TGTGCCAGCAGCCCTAGAGGACAGACGCTGGAAGCTTTCTTT.

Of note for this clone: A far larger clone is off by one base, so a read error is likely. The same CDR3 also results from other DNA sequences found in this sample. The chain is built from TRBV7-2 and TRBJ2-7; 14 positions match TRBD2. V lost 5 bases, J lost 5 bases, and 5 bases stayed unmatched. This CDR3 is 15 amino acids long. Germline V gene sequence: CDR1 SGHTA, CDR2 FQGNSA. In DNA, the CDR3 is TGTGCCAGCAGCCTGGGACTAGCGGGAGCCCACGAGCAGTACTTC. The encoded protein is CASSLGLAGAHEQYF.

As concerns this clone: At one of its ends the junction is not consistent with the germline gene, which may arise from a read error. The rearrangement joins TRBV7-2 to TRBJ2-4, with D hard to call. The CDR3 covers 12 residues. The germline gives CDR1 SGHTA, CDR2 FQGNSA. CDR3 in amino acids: CASSFGQHNLFF. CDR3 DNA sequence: TGTGCCAGCAGCTTCGGCCAGCATAATCTATTCTTC.

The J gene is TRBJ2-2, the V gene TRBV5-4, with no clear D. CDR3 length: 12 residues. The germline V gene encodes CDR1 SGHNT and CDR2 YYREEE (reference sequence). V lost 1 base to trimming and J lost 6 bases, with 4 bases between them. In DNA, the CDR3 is TGTGCCAGCAGCTTGATGGCCGGGGAGCTGTTTTTT. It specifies CASSLMAGELFF.

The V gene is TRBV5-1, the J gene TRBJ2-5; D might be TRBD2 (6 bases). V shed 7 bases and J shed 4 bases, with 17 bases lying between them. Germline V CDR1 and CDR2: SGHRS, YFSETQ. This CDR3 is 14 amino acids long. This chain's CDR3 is CASVSGGGRETQYF. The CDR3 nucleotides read TGCGCCAGCGTATCCGGAGGAGGGAGAGAGACCCAGTACTTC.

CDR3 loop: CSVLTPTGRRNYGYTF. CDR3 sequence (DNA): TGCAGCGTTCTCACGCCCACAGGGAGGAGGAACTATGGCTACACCTTC. This chain uses TRBV29-1 with TRBJ1-2, with D possibly TRBD1 on 6 matching bases. CDR3 length: 16 amino acids. Per the germline V gene, CDR1 is SQVTM and CDR2 is ANQGSEA. V was clipped by 5 bases and J by 2 bases, with 21 bases between them.

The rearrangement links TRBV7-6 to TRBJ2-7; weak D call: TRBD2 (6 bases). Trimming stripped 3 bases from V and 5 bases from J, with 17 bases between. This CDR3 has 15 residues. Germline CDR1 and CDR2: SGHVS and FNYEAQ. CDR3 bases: TGTGCCAGCAGCTTTCTATCGGGAGACAGCGACGAGCAGTACTTC. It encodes CASSFLSGDSDEQYF.

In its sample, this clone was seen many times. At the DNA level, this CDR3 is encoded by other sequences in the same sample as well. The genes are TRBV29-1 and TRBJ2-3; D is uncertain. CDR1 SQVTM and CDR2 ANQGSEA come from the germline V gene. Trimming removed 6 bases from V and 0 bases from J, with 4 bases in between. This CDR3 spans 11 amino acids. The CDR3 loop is CSVSSTDTQYF. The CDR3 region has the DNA TGCAGCGTCAGTAGCACAGATACGCAGTATTTT.

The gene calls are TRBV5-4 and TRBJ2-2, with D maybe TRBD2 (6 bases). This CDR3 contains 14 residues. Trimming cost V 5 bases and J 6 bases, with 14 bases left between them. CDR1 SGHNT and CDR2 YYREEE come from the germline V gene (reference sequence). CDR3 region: CASRIGGGAGELFF. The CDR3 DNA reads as TGTGCCAGCAGGATTGGGGGAGGCGCCGGGGAGCTGTTTTTT.

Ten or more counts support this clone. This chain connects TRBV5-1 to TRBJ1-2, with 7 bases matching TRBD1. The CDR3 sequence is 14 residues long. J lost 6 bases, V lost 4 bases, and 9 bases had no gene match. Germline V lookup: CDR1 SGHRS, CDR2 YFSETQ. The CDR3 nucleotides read TGCGCCAGCAGCCCCGGACAGGATGGTCATGGCTACACCTTC. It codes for CASSPGQDGHGYTF.

CDR3 residues: CASSQDKSRTSTDTQYF. CDR3 DNA sequence: TGCGCCAGCAGCCAAGATAAGAGTAGGACTTCCACAGATACGCAGTATTTT. This chain uses TRBV4-1 with TRBJ2-3; D is possibly TRBD2 (5 bases). V lost 0 bases to trimming and J lost 2 bases, with 15 bases between them. The germline gives CDR1 MGHRA, CDR2 YSYEKL. CDR3 size: 17 residues.

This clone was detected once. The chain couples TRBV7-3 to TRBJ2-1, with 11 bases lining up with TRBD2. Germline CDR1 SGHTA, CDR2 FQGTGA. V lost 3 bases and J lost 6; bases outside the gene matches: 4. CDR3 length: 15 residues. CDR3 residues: CASSFVAGGPNEQFF. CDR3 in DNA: TGTGCCAGCAGCTTCGTAGCGGGAGGGCCCAATGAGCAGTTCTTC.

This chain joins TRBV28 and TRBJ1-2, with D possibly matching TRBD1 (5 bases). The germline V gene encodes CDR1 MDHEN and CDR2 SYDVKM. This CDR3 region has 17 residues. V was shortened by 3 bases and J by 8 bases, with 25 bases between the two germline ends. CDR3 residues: CASSFRWGTPLKRGYTF. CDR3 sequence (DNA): TGTGCCAGCAGTTTTCGTTGGGGCACCCCTTTAAAGCGCGGCTACACCTTC.

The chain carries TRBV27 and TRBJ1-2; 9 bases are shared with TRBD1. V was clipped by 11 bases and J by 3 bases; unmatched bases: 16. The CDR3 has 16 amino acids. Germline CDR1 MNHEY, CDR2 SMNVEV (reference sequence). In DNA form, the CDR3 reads TGTGCCGCCCGGGGGACAGGGTTTTTACGTGACTATGGCTACACCTTC. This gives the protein CAARGTGFLRDYGYTF.